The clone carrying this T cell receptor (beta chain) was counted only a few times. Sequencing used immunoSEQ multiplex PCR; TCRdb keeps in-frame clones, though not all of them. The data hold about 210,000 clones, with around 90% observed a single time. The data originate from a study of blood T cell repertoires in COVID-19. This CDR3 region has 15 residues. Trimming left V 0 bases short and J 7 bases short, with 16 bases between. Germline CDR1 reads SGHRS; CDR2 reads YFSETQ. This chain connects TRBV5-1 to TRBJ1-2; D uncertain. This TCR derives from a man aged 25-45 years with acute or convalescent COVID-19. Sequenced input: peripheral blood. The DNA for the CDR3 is TGCGCCAGCAGCTTGGACTTATCGACTGTCGCTGGCTACACCTTC. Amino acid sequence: CASSLDLSTVAGYTF.